This TCR beta chain was obtained from a study of blood T cells in healthy people across ages. Through a sample-barcoded 5' primer and a J-beta primer mix, a second PCR was run for roughly 7 to 11 cycles. TCRdb reanalysed the 5' RACE reads using MiXCR and keeps one entry per CDR3 protein. The profile covers over 300,000 distinct CDR3 sequences, with 52% appearing a single time and under 65% taken by the ten largest. Regarding this clonotype: At one end, the junction sequence differs from germline, possibly due to a read error.

Germline V gene data show CDR1 as SGHTA and CDR2 as FQGNSA. This CDR3 is 17 amino acids long. Sequencing used blood. The chain recombines TRBV7-2 with TRBJ2-1; the match to TRBD2 covers 11 bases. This clonotype was sampled from a man between 60 and 75 years old in good health. CDR3 region: CAGSLVGSGGAPNEQFF. CDR3 sequence (DNA): TGTGCCGGCAGCTTAGTGGGTAGCGGGGGGGCCCCCAATGAGCAGTTCTTC.